These T cell receptor beta chains were read from a single sample in a study of PD-1 blockade in classical Hodgkin lymphoma. Produced via immunoSEQ multiplex PCR; TCRdb's table is partial and in-frame only. The sample holds roughly 35,000 clones; approximately 86% are singletons and the top ten take 6% to 8%. Sequencing used peripheral blood mononuclear cells (PBMCs), obtained before the second cycle of nivolumab. The receptor source for this set is a human donor with classical Hodgkin lymphoma. CDR3s include the opening cysteine and the closing phenylalanine or tryptophan. The D gene is left open where the match is weak. Part of the rows lack a size; the others show once, few, many or a class for expanded clones.

v_gene: TRBV5-1; j_gene: TRBJ2-7; abundance: -; d_gene: -; CDR3nt: TGCGCCAGTCGAACGGACTTTTCTCCCTACGAGCAGTACTTC; CDR3aa: CASRTDFSPYEQYF
v_gene: TRBV6-5; j_gene: TRBJ2-2; abundance: -; d_gene: -; CDR3nt: TGTGCCAGCAGTTATTCGCAGGGAAGGGCCGGGGAGCTGTTTTTT; CDR3aa: CASSYSQGRAGELFF
v_gene: TRBV10-1; j_gene: TRBJ2-2; abundance: -; d_gene: -; CDR3nt: TGCGCCAGCAGTGATGGCGGGGAGCTGTTTTTT; CDR3aa: CASSDGGELFF
v_gene: TRBV28; j_gene: TRBJ1-6; abundance: once; d_gene: -; CDR3nt: TGTGCCAGCAGTTTACGGGCGCTGGGGGGGCGATCCCTTGGGACTTCACCCCTCCACTTT; CDR3aa: CASSLRALGGRSLGTSPLHF
v_gene: TRBV18; j_gene: TRBJ2-4; abundance: -; d_gene: -; CDR3nt: TGTGCCACGGACCATAGCAACAAGATTCAGTACTTC; CDR3aa: CATDHSNKIQYF
v_gene: TRBV14; j_gene: TRBJ2-7; abundance: -; d_gene: TRBD1; CDR3nt: TGTGCCAGCAGCCACCTGACAGGGGGGGACTCCTACGAGCAGTACTTC; CDR3aa: CASSHLTGGDSYEQYF
v_gene: TRBV10-1; j_gene: TRBJ1-1; abundance: few; d_gene: -; CDR3nt: TGCGCCAGCAGTGAGTCACCGCCCGGTGAAGCTTTCTTT; CDR3aa: CASSESPPGEAFF
v_gene: TRBV7-7; j_gene: TRBJ2-7; abundance: -; d_gene: -; CDR3nt: TGTGCTAGCAGCCCCCAACAGGGAGCCGAGCAGTACTTC; CDR3aa: CASSPQQGAEQYF
v_gene: TRBV27; j_gene: TRBJ2-3; abundance: -; d_gene: TRBD2; CDR3nt: TGTGCCAGCAGACGTAGCGGGAGCAGCACAGATACGCAGTATTTT; CDR3aa: CASRRSGSSTDTQYF
v_gene: TRBV6-6; j_gene: TRBJ1-2; abundance: -; d_gene: -; CDR3nt: TGTGCCAGCAGATTCCAGTTCTATGGCTACACCTTC; CDR3aa: CASRFQFYGYTF
v_gene: TRBV23-1; j_gene: TRBJ2-7; abundance: -; d_gene: -; CDR3nt: TGCGCCAGCAGTCAATCGGGGGGAAGGGCGTCCTACGAGCAGTACTTC; CDR3aa: CASSQSGGRASYEQYF
v_gene: TRBV4-1; j_gene: TRBJ1-1; abundance: once; d_gene: -; CDR3nt: TGCGCCAGCAGCCCCCAGCATGGGGCAGGGGTTAGGTTGTCTGAAGCTTTCTTT; CDR3aa: CASSPQHGAGVRLSEAFF
v_gene: TRBV10-3; j_gene: TRBJ2-3; abundance: -; d_gene: -; CDR3nt: TGTGCCATCAGTGGGCTAGCGCGCACAGATACGCAGTATTTT; CDR3aa: CAISGLARTDTQYF
v_gene: TRBV5-4; j_gene: TRBJ2-2; abundance: few; d_gene: TRBD2; CDR3nt: TGTGCCAGCAGCTCCACCGGGGGGGGTAACACCGGGGAGCTGTTTTTT; CDR3aa: CASSSTGGGNTGELFF
v_gene: TRBV6-4; j_gene: TRBJ2-1; abundance: once; d_gene: TRBD2; CDR3nt: TGTGCCAGCAGTGCTCTAGCGGATTACAATGAGCAGTTCTTC; CDR3aa: CASSALADYNEQFF
v_gene: TRBV2; j_gene: TRBJ2-7; abundance: -; d_gene: -; CDR3nt: TGTGCCAGCAGTGACGGGACATTCTACGAGCAGTACTTC; CDR3aa: CASSDGTFYEQYF
v_gene: TRBV19; j_gene: TRBJ2-2; abundance: -; d_gene: -; CDR3nt: TGTGCCAGTAGGTCGAACACCGGGGAGCTGTTTTTT; CDR3aa: CASRSNTGELFF
v_gene: TRBV5-1; j_gene: TRBJ2-7; abundance: -; d_gene: TRBD2; CDR3nt: TGCGCCAGCAGCGTCTTACTAGCGGAACGGGGGCAGTACTTC; CDR3aa: CASSVLLAERGQYF
v_gene: TRBV30; j_gene: TRBJ2-1; abundance: -; d_gene: -; CDR3nt: TGTGCCTGGAGTGTATATTTAAGCGGCAATGAGCAGTTCTTC; CDR3aa: CAWSVYLSGNEQFF
v_gene: TRBV7-9; j_gene: TRBJ1-5; abundance: -; d_gene: TRBD1; CDR3nt: TGTGCCAGCAGCACAGACAGGGCGACTCAGCCCCAGCATTTT; CDR3aa: CASSTDRATQPQHF
v_gene: TRBV6-1; j_gene: TRBJ1-2; abundance: -; d_gene: -; CDR3nt: TGTGCCAGCAGTGAAGGTAGCGTCGTCTTGTCTGGCTACACCTTC; CDR3aa: CASSEGSVVLSGYTF
v_gene: TRBV10-3; j_gene: TRBJ1-2; abundance: -; d_gene: -; CDR3nt: TGTGCCATCAGTGTAGAGGCAGGGGCGTGGTACACCTTC; CDR3aa: CAISVEAGAWYTF
v_gene: TRBV9; j_gene: TRBJ2-2; abundance: -; d_gene: -; CDR3nt: TGTGCCAGCAGCGGAGACCCACGAAGGGTCTCCCCTATTTCCACCGGGGAGCTGTTTTTT; CDR3aa: CASSGDPRRVSPISTGELFF
v_gene: TRBV4-2; j_gene: TRBJ2-7; abundance: -; d_gene: -; CDR3nt: TGTGCCAGCAGCTTGGACAGAGTCTCCTACGAGCAGTACTTC; CDR3aa: CASSLDRVSYEQYF
v_gene: TRBV2; j_gene: TRBJ2-2; abundance: -; d_gene: TRBD1; CDR3nt: TGTGCCAGCAGGACAGGGAGCACCGGGGAGCTGTTTTTT; CDR3aa: CASRTGSTGELFF
v_gene: TRBV28; j_gene: TRBJ2-1; abundance: once; d_gene: -; CDR3nt: TGTGCCAGCAGTTTCGAGCCCCCCTCCCCCTACAATGAGCAGTTCTTC; CDR3aa: CASSFEPPSPYNEQFF
v_gene: TRBV6-4; j_gene: TRBJ2-1; abundance: -; d_gene: -; CDR3nt: TGTGCCAGCAGTGACTCCGAGGGAGTCGGTGAGCAGTTCTTC; CDR3aa: CASSDSEGVGEQFF
v_gene: TRBV18; j_gene: TRBJ2-3; abundance: -; d_gene: -; CDR3nt: TGTGCCAGCTCAGCCTGGGCGAGCTTCACAGATACGCAGTATTTT; CDR3aa: CASSAWASFTDTQYF
v_gene: TRBV7-7; j_gene: TRBJ2-3; abundance: -; d_gene: -; CDR3nt: TGTGCTAGCAGCCGAGGGGGGGGCCGCACAGATACGCAGTATTTT; CDR3aa: CASSRGGGRTDTQYF
v_gene: TRBV7-9; j_gene: TRBJ2-3; abundance: -; d_gene: -; CDR3nt: TGTGCCAGCAGCGCCATTCCAGATACGCAGTATTTT; CDR3aa: CASSAIPDTQYF
v_gene: TRBV30; j_gene: TRBJ2-2; abundance: -; d_gene: -; CDR3nt: TGTGCCTGGCTTCCCGGGGACCGATCATGGGAGCTGTTTTTT; CDR3aa: CAWLPGDRSWELFF
v_gene: TRBV19; j_gene: TRBJ2-1; abundance: -; d_gene: TRBD2; CDR3nt: TGTGCCAGTAGTATAGACCCGGGACTAGCGGGAGGGCCCTCGGATGAGCAGTTCTTC; CDR3aa: CASSIDPGLAGGPSDEQFF
v_gene: TRBV4-1; j_gene: TRBJ2-7; abundance: -; d_gene: -; CDR3nt: TGCGCCAGCAGCTCGGCAAAGGGACAAATCACCTACGAGCAGTACTTC; CDR3aa: CASSSAKGQITYEQYF
v_gene: TRBV4-2; j_gene: TRBJ2-3; abundance: -; d_gene: -; CDR3nt: TGTGCCAGCAGGGAGAGCCACTGGGGGGAGGATACGCAGTATTTT; CDR3aa: CASRESHWGEDTQYF
v_gene: TRBV18; j_gene: TRBJ2-5; abundance: -; d_gene: TRBD2; CDR3nt: TGTGCCAGCTCACCAGGACTAGCGGGAGGAGAGACCCAGTACTTC; CDR3aa: CASSPGLAGGETQYF
v_gene: TRBV7-8; j_gene: TRBJ2-1; abundance: few; d_gene: -; CDR3nt: TGTGCCAGCAGCCGCCAACTAGGTCACAATGAGCAGTTCTTC; CDR3aa: CASSRQLGHNEQFF
v_gene: TRBV28; j_gene: TRBJ1-3; abundance: -; d_gene: -; CDR3nt: TGTGCCAGCAGTTTTGCTCGGGCAGCTGGAAACACCATATATTTT; CDR3aa: CASSFARAAGNTIYF
v_gene: TRBV10-1; j_gene: TRBJ1-1; abundance: few; d_gene: -; CDR3nt: TGCGCCAGCAGTGAGTACCGGGACAAGAACACTGAAGCTTTCTTT; CDR3aa: CASSEYRDKNTEAFF
v_gene: TRBV7-3; j_gene: TRBJ2-1; abundance: few; d_gene: TRBD2; CDR3nt: TGTGCCAGCAGCGGAACCGGGACTAGGGTGGATGAGCAGTTCTTC; CDR3aa: CASSGTGTRVDEQFF
v_gene: TRBV30; j_gene: TRBJ2-2; abundance: -; d_gene: -; CDR3nt: TGTGCCTGGAGGCGGGGGGAGCTGTTTTTT; CDR3aa: CAWRRGELFF